This TCR beta chain emerged from a study of shared clonotypes between healthy human individuals. Study as a whole: Contributing individuals were a couple of females and a few males aged 18 to 49.

CDR3 length: 14 amino acids. Germline CDR1 reads SGHTA; CDR2 reads FQGNSA. The V end lost 2 bases, the J end lost 1 base, and 9 bases lay between the germline ends. Naive-designated CD8 cells lacked CD45RO, were positively enriched for CCR7, and omitted terminally differentiated effector memory CD45RA+ cells. Donors, without exception, were Caucasian adults residing in Nashville, Tennessee. On this clone itself: Its matching antigen is unknown.

General observations from the study: What limited the represented genetic and exposure-history diversity was the small number of donors.

Sequencing used immunoSEQ multiplex PCR; TCRdb keeps in-frame clones, though not all of them. The table has under 850,000 clones, 90% to 95% seen once; the top ten hold around 24%. V gene TRBV7-2 combines with J gene TRBJ2-7; D is unresolved. Sequenced material: naive CD8+ T cells sorted from blood. The origin of this receptor is a man aged 25 to 40 in good health. The CDR3 DNA reads as TGTGCCAGCAGCTTATTTCCAGCATCCTACGAGCAGTACTTC. It codes for CASSLFPASYEQYF.